The 5 T cell receptor beta chains presented below share a single source sample, sequenced in a study of molecular identifiers for immune sequencing clone quantification. MiXCR, run by TCRdb on the PCR reads, gives a single entry per CDR3 protein. The sample holds nearly 55,000 distinct CDR3 sequences; more than 35% are singletons and the top ten take less than 5%. Specimen: naive CD8+ T cells from blood, with Jurkat cell RNA spiked in. Indicated subset: FACS-sorted CD8+CD4-CCR7+CD45RA+ naive T cells. These receptors all stem from a human donor in good health. Some libraries in this study had Jurkat cell RNA spiked in.

This clonotype was picked up many times. The V and J genes are TRBV19 and TRBJ2-7; the D is unclear. V lost 3 bases to trimming and J lost 3 bases, with 12 bases between them. Germline values: CDR1 LNHDA, CDR2 SQIVND (reference sequence). This CDR3 has 14 residues. The CDR3 is CASSILPIGYEQYF. The CDR3 DNA reads TGTGCCAGTAGTATTCTGCCGATCGGCTACGAGCAGTACTTC.

This chain connects TRBV4-3 to TRBJ2-1; 11 bases are a match to TRBD2. Germline V gives CDR1 LGHNA, CDR2 YSLEER. This CDR3 spans 18 amino acids. J was trimmed by 5 bases and V by 0 bases; bases with no gene match: 9. CDR3 DNA: TGCGCCAGCAGCCAAGATAGGTGGTTAGCGGGAGGGAACAATGAGCAGTTCTTC. The encoded protein is CASSQDRWLAGGNNEQFF.

Judged by abundance, this clonotype is medium-sized. The chain employs TRBV29-1 and TRBJ2-3; D may match TRBD1 or TRBD2 (5 bases each). The CDR3 has 11 residues. Germline loops: CDR1 SQVTM, CDR2 ANQGSEA. V lost 6 bases, J lost 15 bases, and 19 bases lay in between. The CDR3 region has the DNA TGCAGCGTCACGACCGGGACGGCGCTTTATTTT. Translated, it gives CSVTTGTALYF.

The chain uses TRBV14 and TRBJ2-7; a possible D gene is TRBD2 (5 bases). This CDR3 is 15 amino acids long. Trimming removed 0 bases from V and 3 bases from J, with 12 bases in between. Germline V gene sequence: CDR1 SGHDN, CDR2 FVKESK. CDR3 DNA: TGTGCCAGCAGCCAAGATCGGGGTAGCAGCTACGAGCAGTACTTC. Translating gives CASSQDRGSSYEQYF.

This clonotype was detected only a few times. V gene TRBV4-3 combines with J gene TRBJ1-2; no clear D gene. The CDR3 spans 17 residues. The germline V gene has CDR1 LGHNA and CDR2 YSLEER. Deletions cut 4 bases from V and 3 bases from J, with 21 bases between. CDR3 residues: CASSPSRYDRTDYGYTF. DNA of the CDR3: TGCGCCAGCAGCCCATCGAGGTACGACCGGACCGACTATGGCTACACCTTC.